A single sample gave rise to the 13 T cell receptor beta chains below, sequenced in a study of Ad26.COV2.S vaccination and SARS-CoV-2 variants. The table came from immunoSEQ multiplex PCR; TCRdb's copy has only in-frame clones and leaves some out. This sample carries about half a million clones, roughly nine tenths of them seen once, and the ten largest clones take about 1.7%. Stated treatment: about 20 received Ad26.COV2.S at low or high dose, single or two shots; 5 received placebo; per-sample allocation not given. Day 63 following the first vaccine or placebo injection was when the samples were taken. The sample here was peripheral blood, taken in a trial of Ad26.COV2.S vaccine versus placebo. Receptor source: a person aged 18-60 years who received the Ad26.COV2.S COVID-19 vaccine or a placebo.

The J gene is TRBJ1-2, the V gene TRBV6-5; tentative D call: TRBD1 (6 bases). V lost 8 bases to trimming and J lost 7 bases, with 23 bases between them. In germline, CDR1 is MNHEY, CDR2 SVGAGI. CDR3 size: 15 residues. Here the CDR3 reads CASETPGHNLRGYTF. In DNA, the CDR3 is TGTGCCAGCGAAACCCCGGGACACAATTTACGTGGCTACACCTTC.

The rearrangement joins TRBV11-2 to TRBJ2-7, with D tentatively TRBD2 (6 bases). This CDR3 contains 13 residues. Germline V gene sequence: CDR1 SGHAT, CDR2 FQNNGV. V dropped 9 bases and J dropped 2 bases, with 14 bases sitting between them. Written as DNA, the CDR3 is TGTGCCAGTCAACTGGCGGGGACCTACGAGCAGTACTTC. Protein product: CASQLAGTYEQYF. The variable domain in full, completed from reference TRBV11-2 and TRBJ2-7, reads EAGVAQSPRYKIIEKRQSVAFWCNPISGHATLYWYQQILGQGPKLLIQFQNNGVVDDSQLPKDRFSAERLKGVDSTLKIQPAKLEDSAVYLCASQLAGTYEQYFGPGTRLTVT.

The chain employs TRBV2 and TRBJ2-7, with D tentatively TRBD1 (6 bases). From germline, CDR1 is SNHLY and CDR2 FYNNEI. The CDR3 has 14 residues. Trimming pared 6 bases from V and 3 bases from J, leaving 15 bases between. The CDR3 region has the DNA TGTGCCAGCAGCAAGGGGGACCGGGTCTACGAGCAGTACTTC. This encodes CASSKGDRVYEQYF.

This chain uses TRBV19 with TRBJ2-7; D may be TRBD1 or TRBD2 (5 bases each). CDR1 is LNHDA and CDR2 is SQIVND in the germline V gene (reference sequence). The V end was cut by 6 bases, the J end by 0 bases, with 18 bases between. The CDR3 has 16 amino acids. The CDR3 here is CASRPKGTASSYEQYF. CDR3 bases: TGTGCCAGTAGGCCCAAAGGGACGGCGAGCTCCTACGAGCAGTACTTC. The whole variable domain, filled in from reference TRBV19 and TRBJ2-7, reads DGGITQSPKYLFRKEGQNVTLSCEQNLNHDAMYWYRQDPGQGLRLIYYSQIVNDFQKGDIAEGYSVSREKKESFPLTVTSAQKNPTAFYLCASRPKGTASSYEQYFGPGTRLTVT.

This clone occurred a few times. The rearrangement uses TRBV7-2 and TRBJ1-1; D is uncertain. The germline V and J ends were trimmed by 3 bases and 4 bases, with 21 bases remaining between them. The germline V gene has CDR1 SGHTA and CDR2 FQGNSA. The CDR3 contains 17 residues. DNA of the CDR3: TGTGCCAGCAGCTTCCGCCGGAGGGCGAATATGGTCACTGAAGCTTTCTTT. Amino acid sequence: CASSFRRRANMVTEAFF. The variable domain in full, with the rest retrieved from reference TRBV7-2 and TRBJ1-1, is GAGVSQSPSNKVTEKGKDVELRCDPISGHTALYWYRQSLGQGLEFLIYFQGNSAPDKSGLPSDRFSAERTGGSVSTLTIQRTQQEDSAVYLCASSFRRRANMVTEAFFGQGTRLTVV.

In nucleotides, the CDR3 is TGCGCCAGCAGCTGGAGACAGGGTAGGGCGGATACGCAGTATTTT. This sequence encodes CASSWRQGRADTQYF. This sequence joins TRBV5-1 and TRBJ2-3; TRBD1 aligns across 7 bases. The trim removed 3 bases at V and 6 bases at J, leaving 10 bases unmatched. CDR1 is SGHRS, CDR2 YFSETQ, per germline. This CDR3 spans 15 amino acids.

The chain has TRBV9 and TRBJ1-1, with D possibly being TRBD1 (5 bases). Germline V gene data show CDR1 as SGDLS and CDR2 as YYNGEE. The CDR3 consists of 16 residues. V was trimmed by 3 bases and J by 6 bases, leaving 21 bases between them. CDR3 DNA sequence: TGTGCCAGCAGCGCCAACTGGGACCCACTGGGCGCTGAAGCTTTCTTT. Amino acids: CASSANWDPLGAEAFF.

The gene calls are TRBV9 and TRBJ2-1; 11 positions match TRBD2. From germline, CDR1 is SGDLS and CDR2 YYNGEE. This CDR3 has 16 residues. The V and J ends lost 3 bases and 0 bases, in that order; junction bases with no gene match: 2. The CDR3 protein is CASSATSGSSYNEQFF. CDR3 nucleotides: TGTGCCAGCAGCGCCACTAGCGGGAGCTCCTACAATGAGCAGTTCTTC.

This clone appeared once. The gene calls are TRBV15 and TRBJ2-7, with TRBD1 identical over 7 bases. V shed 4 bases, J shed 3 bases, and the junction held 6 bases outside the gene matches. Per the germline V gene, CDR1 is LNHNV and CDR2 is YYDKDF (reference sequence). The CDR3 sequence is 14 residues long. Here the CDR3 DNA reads TGTGCCACCAGCAAAGGACGACAGGGCTACGAGCAGTACTTC. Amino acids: CATSKGRQGYEQYF.

Here the CDR3 reads CASRVTHTRTDTQYF. DNA of the CDR3: TGTGCCAGCAGGGTGACACACACCCGCACAGATACGCAGTATTTT. This sequence joins TRBV2 and TRBJ2-3, with D uncertain. CDR1 SNHLY and CDR2 FYNNEI come from the germline V gene. This CDR3 contains 15 residues. The V end lost 6 bases, the J end lost 1 base, and 14 bases lay between the germline ends.

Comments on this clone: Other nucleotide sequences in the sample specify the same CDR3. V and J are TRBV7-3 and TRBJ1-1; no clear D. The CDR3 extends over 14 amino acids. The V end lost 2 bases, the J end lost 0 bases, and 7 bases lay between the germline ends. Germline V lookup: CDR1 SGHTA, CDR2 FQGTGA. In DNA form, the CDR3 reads TGTGCCAGCAGCTTAGGCGGGTTGAACACTGAAGCTTTCTTT. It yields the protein CASSLGGLNTEAFF. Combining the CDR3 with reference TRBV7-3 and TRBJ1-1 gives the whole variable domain GAGVSQTPSNKVTEKGKYVELRCDPISGHTALYWYRQSLGQGPEFLIYFQGTGAADDSGLPNDRFFAVRPEGSVSTLKIQRTERGDSAVYLCASSLGGLNTEAFFGQGTRLTVV.

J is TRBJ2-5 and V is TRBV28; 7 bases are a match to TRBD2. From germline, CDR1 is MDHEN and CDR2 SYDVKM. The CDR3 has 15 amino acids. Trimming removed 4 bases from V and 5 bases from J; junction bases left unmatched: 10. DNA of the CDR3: TGTGCCAGCAGTTCTCCTGCCGGGAGGAGGGAGACCCAGTACTTC. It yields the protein CASSSPAGRRETQYF.

This chain's CDR3 is CASSQGGLATTGELFF. The CDR3, as DNA: TGTGCCAGCAGCCAAGGTGGACTTGCTACCACCGGGGAGCTGTTTTTT. The gene calls are TRBV3-1 (or the pseudogene TRBV3-2) and TRBJ2-2; maybe TRBD2 (5 bases). Germline V lookup: CDR1 LGHDT, CDR2 YNNKEL (reference sequence). V was trimmed by 1 base and J by 4 bases, leaving 13 bases between them. The CDR3 spans 16 residues.